The 26 T cell receptor beta chains given below trace back to one sample, sequenced in a study of T cells after yellow fever vaccination. TCRdb recomputed calls from the 5' RACE reads with MiXCR, one row per CDR3 protein. The table lists roughly 330,000 distinct CDR3 sequences, roughly 4.3% of them singletons. Sequenced here: PBMCs, sampled 5 days after the yellow fever booster vaccination. The receptor set was obtained from a man aged 18 to 30 who received the YFV17D yellow fever vaccine.

V usage is TRBV12-3 or TRBV12-4 and J usage is TRBJ2-4, with 7 bases matching TRBD1. The CDR3 sequence is 14 residues long. With V trimmed by 5 bases and J by 6 bases, 7 bases remained unmatched. CDR3 amino acids: CASSLPGGRNIQYF. The CDR3 DNA follows: TGTGCCAGCAGTCTACCAGGGGGACGAAACATTCAGTACTTC.

The table lists this clonotype with a few counts. The rearrangement uses TRBV6-6 and TRBJ1-4; a possible D gene is TRBD1 (6 bases). Germline CDR1 MNHNY, CDR2 SVGAGI (reference sequence). V gave up 2 bases and J gave up 4 bases, with 11 bases separating them. There are 15 residues in the CDR3. The CDR3 loop is CASSYLIGGNEKLFF. The CDR3 region has the DNA TGTGCCAGCAGTTACCTAATAGGGGGTAATGAAAAACTGTTTTTT.

The table lists this clonotype with a few counts. This sequence joins TRBV6-2 or TRBV6-3 and TRBJ2-1, with 7 bases aligning to TRBD2. This CDR3 comprises 15 residues. Germline lookup yields CDR1 MNHEY and CDR2 SVGEGT. The V gene end was trimmed by 8 bases and the J gene end by 3 bases; junction bases not matched to a gene: 10. The CDR3 spells CASRPPGGNYNEQFF. As DNA, the CDR3 is TGTGCCAGCCGTCCCCCGGGGGGTAACTACAATGAGCAGTTCTTC.

In its sample, this clonotype was seen many times. The rearrangement joins TRBV6-5 to TRBJ1-1; D ambiguous. Germline lookup yields CDR1 MNHEY and CDR2 SVGAGI. The CDR3 extends over 13 amino acids. V was shortened by 6 bases and J by 5 bases, with 13 bases between the two germline ends. The CDR3 protein is CASRLGRETEAFF. The CDR3 nucleotides are TGTGCCAGCAGGTTAGGGAGGGAGACTGAAGCTTTCTTT.

A few counts support this clonotype. The rearrangement uses TRBV12-3 or TRBV12-4 and TRBJ2-3; 8 positions agree with TRBD2. V was pared by 3 bases and J by 4 bases, with 6 bases of the junction left unmatched. The CDR3 contains 15 residues. CDR3 region: CASSLQGLGSDTQYF. The DNA for the CDR3 is TGTGCCAGCAGTTTGCAGGGACTAGGGTCAGATACGCAGTATTTT.

This clonotype was observed a few times. The V and J genes are TRBV5-1 and TRBJ1-1; D ambiguous. V was trimmed by 0 bases and J by 1 base, leaving 7 bases between them. CDR3 length: 14 amino acids. Germline V gene lookup returns CDR1 SGHRS and CDR2 YFSETQ. The CDR3 region is CASSLAPENTEAFF. The CDR3 DNA reads as TGCGCCAGCAGCTTGGCCCCGGAGAACACTGAAGCTTTCTTT.

This clonotype was counted between two and nine times. The chain combines TRBV18 with TRBJ2-5, with D unclear. The V and J ends lost 3 bases and 5 bases respectively, with 10 bases between them. There are 13 residues in the CDR3. Germline V CDR1 and CDR2: KGHSH, LQKENI. The CDR3 is CASSPQHSETQYF. As DNA, the CDR3 is TGTGCCAGCTCACCTCAGCACTCGGAGACCCAGTACTTC.

This chain connects TRBV5-1 to TRBJ1-1; weak D call: TRBD1 (6 bases). Trimming left V 5 bases short and J 3 bases short, with 11 bases between. CDR1 and CDR2 from the germline V gene are SGHRS and YFSETQ. CDR3 length: 13 residues. CDR3 in DNA: TGCGCCAGCAGGGGGGCTTTGGACACTGAAGCTTTCTTT. Encoded protein: CASRGALDTEAFF.

This clonotype was seen a few times. CDR3 residues: CASSRGTTRKSNAQYF. In DNA form, the CDR3 reads TGTGCCAGCAGCCGAGGGACCACTCGCAAAAGCAATGCGCAGTATTTT. The V and J genes are TRBV14 and TRBJ2-3; either TRBD1 or TRBD2 may supply D (5 bases each). Trimming took off 4 bases at V and 10 bases at J, with 24 bases between the two ends. Germline-derived CDR1 and CDR2 are SGHDN and FVKESK. This CDR3 is built from 16 residues.

A few counts support this clonotype. This chain connects TRBV14 to TRBJ2-4, with a weak D call TRBD2 (6 bases). V was clipped by 3 bases and J by 0 bases, with 15 bases between them. This CDR3 spans 17 amino acids. CDR1 and CDR2 from the germline V gene are SGHDN and FVKESK. The CDR3 nucleotides read TGTGCCAGCAGCCAGGGGGGAATAACTATAGCCAAAAACATTCAGTACTTC. Its translation is CASSQGGITIAKNIQYF.

This clonotype has only a few counts. The chain employs TRBV5-1 and TRBJ1-6; unclear D gene. V gave up 1 base and J gave up 5 bases, with 13 bases separating them. CDR3 length equals 16 residues. Germline CDR1 is SGHRS and CDR2 is YFSETQ. This CDR3 reads CASSLFGQQDNSPLHF. CDR3 bases: TGCGCCAGCAGCTTGTTTGGGCAGCAGGATAATTCACCCCTCCACTTT.

The chain is built from TRBV6-6 and TRBJ2-7; 8 nucleotides agree with TRBD1. CDR3 length equals 17 residues. The V gene end was trimmed by 6 bases and the J gene end by 2 bases; junction bases not matched to a gene: 15. Germline V CDR1 and CDR2: MNHNY, SVGAGI (reference sequence). CDR3 nucleotides: TGTGCCAGCAGCTCCCCTCGGCAGGGGGCGCGGACCTACGAGCAGTACTTC. Translated, it gives CASSSPRQGARTYEQYF.

The sample holds many counts of this clonotype. The chain couples TRBV12-3 or TRBV12-4 to TRBJ1-4, with 7 bases identical to TRBD1. V dropped 6 bases and J dropped 8; count of bases not matched to a gene: 9. The CDR3 runs 14 residues. The CDR3 region is CASSPRDRGEKLFF. The DNA of the CDR3 is TGTGCCAGCAGCCCCCGGGACAGAGGAGAAAAACTGTTTTTT.

The V and J genes are TRBV5-6 and TRBJ2-2, with 9 nucleotides matching TRBD2. Looked up from germline, CDR1 is SGHDT and CDR2 is YYEEEE. The CDR3 is 17 residues long. The J segment lost 4 bases and the V segment lost 1 base, leaving 8 bases of the junction unmatched. In nucleotides, the CDR3 is TGTGCCAGCAGCTTGAGACTAGCGGTGGCGGTCACCGGGGAGCTGTTTTTT. Amino acid sequence: CASSLRLAVAVTGELFF.

V gene TRBV5-1 combines with J gene TRBJ2-5; tentative D call: TRBD2 (7 bases). Germline CDR1 reads SGHRS; CDR2 reads YFSETQ. The V end lost 4 bases, the J end lost 4 bases, and 17 bases lay between the germline ends. This CDR3 region has 15 residues. The CDR3 nucleotides are TGCGCCAGCAGCGGGGGGGGGGGCCTCGGAGAGACCCAGTACTTC. As protein: CASSGGGGLGETQYF. The full variable domain, rest sourced from reference TRBV5-1 and TRBJ2-5, is KAGVTQTPRYLIKTRGQQVTLSCSPISGHRSVSWYQQTPGQGLQFLFEYFSETQRNKGNFPGRFSGRQFSNSRSEMNVSTLELGDSALYLCASSGGGGLGETQYFGPGTRLLVL.

The rearrangement links TRBV19 to TRBJ2-7, with D possibly TRBD2 on 5 matching bases. Germline V gene data show CDR1 as LNHDA and CDR2 as SQIVND (reference sequence). Trimming pared 6 bases from V and 2 bases from J, leaving 11 bases between. This CDR3 contains 13 residues. Here the CDR3 DNA reads TGTGCCAGTAGGGCGGGCCCAACCTACGAGCAGTACTTC. This sequence encodes CASRAGPTYEQYF.

The chain is built from TRBV6-2 or TRBV6-3 and TRBJ2-1; 10 bases are a match to TRBD2. CDR3 length: 18 amino acids. With V trimmed by 9 bases and J by 0 bases, 14 bases remained unmatched. The germline V gene encodes CDR1 MNHEY and CDR2 SVGEGT. The CDR3 sequence is CASGSWLAGGSSYNEQFF. The CDR3 DNA is TGTGCCAGTGGTTCTTGGTTAGCGGGGGGCAGCTCCTACAATGAGCAGTTCTTC.

The rearrangement links TRBV5-4 to TRBJ2-3, with D unresolved. Germline V lookup: CDR1 SGHNT, CDR2 YYREEE (reference sequence). The CDR3 is 13 residues long. V was shortened by 3 bases and J by 3 bases, with 8 bases between the two germline ends. The CDR3 region is CASSSRITDTQYF. In DNA, the CDR3 is TGTGCCAGCAGCTCCCGAATTACAGATACGCAGTATTTT.

This clonotype was counted a few times. This sequence joins TRBV5-1 and TRBJ1-1, with 9 bases lining up with TRBD1. CDR3 length: 14 amino acids. Looked up from germline, CDR1 is SGHRS and CDR2 is YFSETQ. V lost 5 bases to trimming and J lost 2 bases; unmatched junction nucleotides: 4. CDR3 DNA sequence: TGCGCCAGCAGTAACAGGGGGCGTAACACTGAAGCTTTCTTT. This sequence encodes CASSNRGRNTEAFF. The full variable domain, completed using reference TRBV5-1 and TRBJ1-1, is KAGVTQTPRYLIKTRGQQVTLSCSPISGHRSVSWYQQTPGQGLQFLFEYFSETQRNKGNFPGRFSGRQFSNSRSEMNVSTLELGDSALYLCASSNRGRNTEAFFGQGTRLTVV.

Many counts were recorded for this clonotype. The gene calls are TRBV11-2 and TRBJ2-1; perhaps TRBD2 as D (6 bases). V was trimmed by 6 bases and J by 14 bases, leaving 14 bases between them. CDR3 length: 11 residues. From germline, CDR1 is SGHAT and CDR2 FQNNGV. CDR3 in DNA: TGTGCCAGCAGTTCCGGGGGTTATAAGTTCTTC. The encoded protein is CASSSGGYKFF.

This clonotype occurred a few times. V is TRBV3-1 and J is TRBJ2-1, with 8 positions matching TRBD2. CDR1 and CDR2 from the germline V gene are LGHDT and YNNKEL (reference sequence). J was trimmed by 2 bases and V by 3 bases; bases with no gene match: 6. The CDR3 consists of 16 residues. The CDR3 nucleotides are TGTGCCAGCAGCCATGTCGGGGGGGCCCCCTACAATGAGCAGTTCTTC. It yields the protein CASSHVGGAPYNEQFF.

The chain recombines TRBV20-1 with TRBJ2-3; TRBD1 might be the D (6 bases). The V and J ends lost 7 bases and 6 bases respectively, with 17 bases between them. Per germline, CDR1 DFQATT and CDR2 SNEGSKA (reference sequence). The CDR3 has 13 residues. The CDR3 DNA reads as TGCAGTGATCGGGACAAAAGGAGCGATACGCAGTATTTT. Its protein is CSDRDKRSDTQYF.

The gene calls are TRBV6-5 and TRBJ2-7, with D possibly being TRBD1 (5 bases). There are 14 residues in the CDR3. V was trimmed by 6 bases and J by 3 bases, leaving 15 bases between them. The germline V gene has CDR1 MNHEY and CDR2 SVGAGI. In nucleotides, the CDR3 is TGTGCCAGCAGCCCCACCAGGACACACTACGAGCAGTACGTC. This gives the protein CASSPTRTHYEQYV.

The J gene is TRBJ1-4, the V gene TRBV19; 7 bases fit TRBD1. The CDR3 runs to 19 residues. The junction had 20 bases not matched to a gene; V was cut back by 7 bases and J by 3 bases. In germline, CDR1 is LNHDA, CDR2 SQIVND (reference sequence). The CDR3 DNA reads TGTGCCAGTACCGCGACCGGGACAGCGTTTGGGGCGCCTAATGAAAAACTGTTTTTT. Protein product: CASTATGTAFGAPNEKLFF.

The chain recombines TRBV28 with TRBJ2-1, with 7 bases fitting TRBD2. CDR1 MDHEN and CDR2 SYDVKM come from the germline V gene. V trimming: 2 bases; J trimming: 4 bases; junction bases outside the gene matches: 11. CDR3 length: 17 residues. The CDR3 bases are TGTGCCAGCAGTTTACCCCGCGGGGGTGAGGGGTACAATGAGCAGTTCTTC. The encoded protein is CASSLPRGGEGYNEQFF.

The chain couples TRBV6-5 to TRBJ1-2, with D hard to call. The CDR3 loop spans 13 amino acids. Trimming cost V 6 bases and J 8 bases, with 16 bases left between them. Germline CDR1 is MNHEY and CDR2 is SVGAGI. CDR3: CASSFAGAGGYTF. In DNA, the CDR3 is TGTGCCAGCAGCTTTGCGGGCGCGGGGGGCTACACCTTC.